This T cell receptor beta chain originates from a study of blood T cell repertoires in COVID-19. Study-wide background: The study drew acute and convalescent COVID-19 samples from the United States, Italy and Spain. PBMCs, B-cell-depleted T cells, or T cells provided the cDNA or gDNA that made up the material.

This clone was picked up one time. As processed by the authors: From reference gene primer amplification, estimates of nucleated cell counts were derived. Here immunoSEQ multiplex PCR was the method, and the copy in TCRdb shows in-frame clones only, minus some. That table is the source of V, J and clone size, and D and trimming were worked out from the DNA. This table has some 130,000 clones, 70% to 90% appearing once. In germline, CDR1 is MNHEY, CDR2 SVGAGI. The CDR3 sequence is 13 residues long. Trimming took 7 bases from V and 8 from J; bases not matched to a gene: 8. This chain joins TRBV6-5 and TRBJ1-2; the match to TRBD1 covers 9 bases. Sequencing was done on a sample of peripheral blood. The sequence was collected from a human donor in a cohort sampled during active COVID-19. The CDR3 loop reads CASKPTGTGGYTF. CDR3 coding DNA: TGTGCCAGCAAACCCACCGGGACAGGGGGCTACACCTTC.